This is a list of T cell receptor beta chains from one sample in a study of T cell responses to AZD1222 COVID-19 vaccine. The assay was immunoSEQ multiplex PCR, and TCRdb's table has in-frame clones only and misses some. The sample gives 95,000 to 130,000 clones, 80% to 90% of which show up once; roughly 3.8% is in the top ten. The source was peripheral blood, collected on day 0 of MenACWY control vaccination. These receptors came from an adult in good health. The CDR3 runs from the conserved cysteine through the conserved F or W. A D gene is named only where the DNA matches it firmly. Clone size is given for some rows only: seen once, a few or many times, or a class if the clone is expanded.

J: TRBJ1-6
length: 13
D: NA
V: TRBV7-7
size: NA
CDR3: CASSLERNSPLHF
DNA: TGTGCCAGCAGCTTAGAAAGGAATTCACCCCTCCACTTT

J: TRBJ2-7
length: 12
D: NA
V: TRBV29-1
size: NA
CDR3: CSVETESYEQYF
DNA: TGCAGCGTTGAAACGGAGTCCTACGAGCAGTACTTC

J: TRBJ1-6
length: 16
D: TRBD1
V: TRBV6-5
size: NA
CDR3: CASSYSKGAGGSPLHF
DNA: TGTGCCAGCAGTTACTCTAAGGGGGCGGGAGGTTCACCCCTCCACTTT

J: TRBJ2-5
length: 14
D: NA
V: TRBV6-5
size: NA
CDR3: CASSPGIRVETQYF
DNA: TGTGCCAGCAGCCCAGGGATTCGGGTAGAGACCCAGTACTTC

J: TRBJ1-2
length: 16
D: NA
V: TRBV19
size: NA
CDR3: CASHTVGRSSSYGYTF
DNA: TGTGCCAGCCATACAGTTGGCAGATCCTCATCCTATGGCTACACCTTC

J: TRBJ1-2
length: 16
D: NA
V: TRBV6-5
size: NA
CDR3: CASSYSLSGVNYGYTF
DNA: TGTGCCAGCAGTTACTCGCTGTCGGGGGTTAACTATGGCTACACCTTC

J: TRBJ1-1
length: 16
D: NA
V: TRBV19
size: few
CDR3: CASSISTGGMNTEAFF
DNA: TGTGCCAGTAGTATCTCGACAGGTGGGATGAACACTGAAGCTTTCTTT

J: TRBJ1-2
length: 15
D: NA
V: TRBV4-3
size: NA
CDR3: CASSQPLSGVDGYTF
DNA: TGCGCCAGCAGCCAGCCCTTGTCAGGGGTGGATGGCTACACCTTC

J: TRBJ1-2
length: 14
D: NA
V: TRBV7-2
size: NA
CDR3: CASSLGAGDYGYTF
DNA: TGTGCCAGCAGCTTAGGGGCAGGGGACTATGGCTACACCTTC

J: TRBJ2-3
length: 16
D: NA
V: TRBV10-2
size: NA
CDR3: CASIGGVATHSDTQYF
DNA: TGCGCCAGCATAGGGGGAGTAGCGACTCATTCAGATACGCAGTATTTT

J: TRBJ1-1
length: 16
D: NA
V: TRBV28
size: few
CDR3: CASSLTGRAPGTEAFF
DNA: TGTGCCAGCAGCCTCACCGGCAGGGCCCCTGGTACTGAAGCTTTCTTT

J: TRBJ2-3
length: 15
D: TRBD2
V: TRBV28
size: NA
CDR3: CASSPGGGGSDTQYF
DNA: TGTGCCAGCAGCCCCGGGGGGGGTGGGTCAGATACGCAGTATTTT

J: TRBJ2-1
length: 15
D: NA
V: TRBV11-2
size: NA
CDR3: CASSLTALMNNEQFF
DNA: TGTGCCAGCAGCTTGACGGCCCTGATGAACAATGAGCAGTTCTTC

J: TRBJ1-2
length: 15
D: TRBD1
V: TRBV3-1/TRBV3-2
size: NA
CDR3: CASSPDLEGALGYTF
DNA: TGTGCCAGCAGCCCCGATCTCGAGGGGGCGCTGGGCTACACCTTC

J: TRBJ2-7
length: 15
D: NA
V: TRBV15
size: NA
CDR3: CATSRDRRSSYEQYF
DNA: TGTGCCACCAGCAGAGATAGGCGGTCCTCCTACGAGCAGTACTTC

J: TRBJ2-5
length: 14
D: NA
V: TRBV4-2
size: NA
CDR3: CASSPGRSLGTQYF
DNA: TGTGCCAGCAGCCCAGGACGATCCTTGGGGACCCAGTACTTC

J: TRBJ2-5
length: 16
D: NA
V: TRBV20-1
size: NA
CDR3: CSASGPGSSSVGTQYF
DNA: TGCAGTGCTAGTGGTCCCGGTTCCTCTTCCGTAGGGACCCAGTACTTC

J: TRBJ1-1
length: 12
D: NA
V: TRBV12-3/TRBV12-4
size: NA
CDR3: CASSPGNTEAFF
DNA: TGTGCCAGCAGTCCCGGGAATACTGAAGCTTTCTTT

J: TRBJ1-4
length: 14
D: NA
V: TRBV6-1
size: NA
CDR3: CASSEQGLAEKLFF
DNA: TGTGCCAGCAGTGAACAGGGCCTGGCTGAAAAACTGTTTTTT

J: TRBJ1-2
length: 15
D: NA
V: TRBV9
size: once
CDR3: CASSVELGANYGYTF
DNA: TGCGCCAGCAGCGTAGAATTGGGGGCTAACTATGGCTACACCTTC

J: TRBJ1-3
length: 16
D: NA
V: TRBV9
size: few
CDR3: CASSQIHEVSGNTIYF
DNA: TGTGCCAGCAGCCAAATTCATGAAGTCTCTGGAAACACCATATATTTT

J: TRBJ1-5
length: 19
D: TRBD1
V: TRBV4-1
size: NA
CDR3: CASSQERDREVWGNQPQHF
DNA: TGCGCCAGCAGCCAAGAGCGGGACAGGGAGGTTTGGGGAAATCAGCCCCAGCATTTT

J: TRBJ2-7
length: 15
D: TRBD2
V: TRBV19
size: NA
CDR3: CASSPGLAPSYEQYF
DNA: TGTGCCAGTAGTCCGGGACTAGCACCCTCCTACGAGCAGTACTTC

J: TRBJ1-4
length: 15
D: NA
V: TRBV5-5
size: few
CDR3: CASSLEGPGGEKLFF
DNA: TGTGCCAGCAGCTTGGAGGGTCCTGGAGGGGAAAAACTGTTTTTT

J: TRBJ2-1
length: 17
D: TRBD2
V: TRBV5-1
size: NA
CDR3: CASSPGTSGGGVDEQFF
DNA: TGCGCCAGCAGCCCCGGGACTAGCGGGGGGGGTGTGGATGAGCAGTTCTTC

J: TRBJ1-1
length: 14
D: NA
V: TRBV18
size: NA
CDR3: CASSPERRYTEAFF
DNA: TGTGCCAGCTCACCGGAAAGACGGTACACTGAAGCTTTCTTT

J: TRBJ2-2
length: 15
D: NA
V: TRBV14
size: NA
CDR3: CATHSVETHTGELFF
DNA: TGTGCCACCCATTCCGTTGAGACTCACACCGGGGAGCTGTTTTTT

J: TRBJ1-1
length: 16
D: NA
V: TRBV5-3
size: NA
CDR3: CARSLVSGTGNTEAFF
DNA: TGTGCCAGAAGCTTGGTTTCCGGGACGGGGAACACTGAAGCTTTCTTT

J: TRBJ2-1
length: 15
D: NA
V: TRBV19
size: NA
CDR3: CASSIGGHGWAEQFF
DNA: TGTGCCAGTAGTATTGGGGGACACGGGTGGGCTGAGCAGTTCTTC

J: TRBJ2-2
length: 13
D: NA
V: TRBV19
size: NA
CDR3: CASSIAVTGELFF
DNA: TGTGCCAGTAGTATAGCTGTAACCGGGGAGCTGTTTTTT

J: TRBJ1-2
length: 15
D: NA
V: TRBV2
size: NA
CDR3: CASISRGTTNYGYTF
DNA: TGTGCCAGCATTTCTCGGGGGACAACTAACTATGGCTACACCTTC

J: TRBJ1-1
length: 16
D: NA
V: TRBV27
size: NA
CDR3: CASSFQTELGHTEAFF
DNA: TGTGCCAGCAGTTTCCAGACAGAGCTGGGACACACTGAAGCTTTCTTT

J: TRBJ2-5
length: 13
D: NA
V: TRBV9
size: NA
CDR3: CASSPRGQETQYF
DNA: TGTGCCAGCAGCCCCAGGGGACAAGAGACCCAGTACTTC

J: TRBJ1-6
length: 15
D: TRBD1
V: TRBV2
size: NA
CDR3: CASWTGGSYNSPLHF
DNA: TGTGCCAGCTGGACAGGGGGCTCCTATAATTCACCCCTCCACTTT

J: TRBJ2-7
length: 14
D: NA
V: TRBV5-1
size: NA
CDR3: CASKFSGASYEQYF
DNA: TGCGCCAGCAAGTTCTCGGGGGCATCCTACGAGCAGTACTTC

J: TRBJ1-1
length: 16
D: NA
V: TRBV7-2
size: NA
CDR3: CASSSVPGHLNTEAFF
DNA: TGTGCCAGCAGCTCCGTGCCGGGACATCTGAACACTGAAGCTTTCTTT

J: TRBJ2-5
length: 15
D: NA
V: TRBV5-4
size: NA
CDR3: CASSLRQGTEETQYF
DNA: TGTGCCAGCAGCTTGCGTCAGGGGACCGAAGAGACCCAGTACTTC

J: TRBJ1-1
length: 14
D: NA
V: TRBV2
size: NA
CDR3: CASRRLSENTEAFF
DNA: TGTGCCAGCCGTCGGTTGAGTGAGAACACTGAAGCTTTCTTT

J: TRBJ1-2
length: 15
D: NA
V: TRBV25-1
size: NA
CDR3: CASSELAGARDGYTF
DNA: TGTGCCAGCAGTGAATTAGCAGGGGCGAGGGATGGCTACACCTTC

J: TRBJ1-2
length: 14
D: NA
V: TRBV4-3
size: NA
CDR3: CASSRQLGNYGYTF
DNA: TGCGCCAGCAGCCGACAACTAGGGAACTATGGCTACACCTTC

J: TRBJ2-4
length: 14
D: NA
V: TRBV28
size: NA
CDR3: CASSLRAAGNIQYF
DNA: TGTGCCAGCAGTTTGCGGGCTGCCGGGAACATTCAGTACTTC

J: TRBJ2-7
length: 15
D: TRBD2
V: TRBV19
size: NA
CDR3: CASSIGGGLPGEQYF
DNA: TGTGCCAGTAGTATAGGGGGGGGACTGCCGGGAGAGCAGTACTTC

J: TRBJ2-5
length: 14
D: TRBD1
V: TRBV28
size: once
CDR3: CASSYRDRQETQYF
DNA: TGTGCCAGCAGCTACCGGGACAGACAAGAGACCCAGTACTTC

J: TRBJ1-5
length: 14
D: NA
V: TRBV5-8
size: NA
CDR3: CASSFGTGNQPQHF
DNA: TGTGCCAGCAGCTTCGGGACGGGGAATCAGCCCCAGCATTTT

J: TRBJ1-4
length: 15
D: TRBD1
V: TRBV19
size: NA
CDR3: CASSILEGGAGKLFF
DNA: TGTGCCAGTAGTATACTGGAAGGGGGCGCGGGAAAACTGTTTTTT

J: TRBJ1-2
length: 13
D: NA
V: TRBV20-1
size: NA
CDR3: CSASPGINYGYTF
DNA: TGCAGTGCTAGTCCAGGGATAAACTATGGCTACACCTTC

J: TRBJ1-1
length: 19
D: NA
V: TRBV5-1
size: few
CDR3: CASSPGFFIQGQGNTEAFF
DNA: TGCGCCAGCAGCCCTGGTTTTTTTATCCAGGGGCAGGGGAACACTGAAGCTTTCTTT

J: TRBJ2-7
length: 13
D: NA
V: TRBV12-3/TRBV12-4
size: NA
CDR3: CASSIRRGYEQYF
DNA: TGTGCCAGCAGTATTCGCAGAGGCTACGAGCAGTACTTC

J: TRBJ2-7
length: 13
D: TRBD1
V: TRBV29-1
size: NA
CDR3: CSGGQGGTYEQYF
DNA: TGCAGCGGAGGACAGGGTGGGACCTACGAGCAGTACTTC

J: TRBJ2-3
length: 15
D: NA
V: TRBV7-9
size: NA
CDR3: CASSLSRPPTDTQYF
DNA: TGTGCCAGCAGCTTGTCTAGGCCCCCCACAGATACGCAGTATTTT

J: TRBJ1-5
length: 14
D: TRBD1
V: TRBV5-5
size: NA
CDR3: CASSSTGGPQPQHF
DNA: TGTGCCAGCAGCTCTACAGGGGGCCCTCAGCCCCAGCATTTT